This TCR beta chain was identified during a study of blood T cells in healthy people across ages. It was with a sample-barcoded 5' primer and a J-beta primer mix that a second PCR of roughly 7 to 12 cycles was run. One entry per CDR3 protein, called by TCRdb with MiXCR from the 5' RACE reads. The table lists over 1,300,000 distinct CDR3 sequences, approximately 59% of them singletons, with approximately 7% in the top ten. Isolation of PBMCs gave at least 6 million cells per sample. Regarding the study as a whole: With donor CMV status unknown, expanded clonotype changes were possibly confounded.

Comment on this clonotype: Its target is unknown.

Germline V gene data show CDR1 as DFQATT and CDR2 as SNEGSKA (reference sequence). The CDR3 totals 15 residues. The sequence was collected from a man between 18 and 35 years old in good health. The sample taken for sequencing was blood. This rearrangement joins TRBV20-1 to TRBJ2-1; TRBD2 matches at 7 bases. TRBJ2-7 matches the DNA end more closely, so the J call is doubtful. The CDR3 sequence is CSASGRPSSYNEQYF. CDR3 bases: TGCAGTGCTAGCGGGAGGCCTAGCTCCTACAATGAGCAGTACTTC.